This T cell receptor beta chain was found in a study of blood T cell repertoires in COVID-19. Study details: Donors in the United States, Italy and Spain gave samples during acute or convalescent COVID-19. Sources were T cells, B-cell-depleted T cells, or PBMCs; the material itself was cDNA or gDNA.

Here immunoSEQ multiplex PCR was the method, and the copy in TCRdb shows in-frame clones only, minus some. Of tens of thousands of clones listed, over 60% are singletons. V dropped 4 bases and J dropped 7; count of bases not matched to a gene: 6. CDR3 length: 15 residues. Germline V gene data show CDR1 as LGHNA and CDR2 as YNFKEQ. V is TRBV4-2 and J is TRBJ2-1; 11 nucleotides line up with TRBD2. This sequence was found in a human donor in a cohort sampled during active COVID-19. Sequencing input: peripheral blood. The CDR3 is CASSLGLAVLNEQFF. CDR3 nucleotides: TGTGCCAGCAGCCTGGGACTAGCGGTGCTGAATGAGCAGTTCTTC.